A single sample gave rise to the 18 T cell receptor beta chains below, sequenced in a study of blood T cell repertoires in COVID-19. Profiling relied on immunoSEQ multiplex PCR, and the TCRdb table lists in-frame clones only, not all of them. The sample holds fewer than 90,000 clones; 90% are singletons and the top ten take more than 6.5%. Sequencing input: peripheral blood. The origin of the receptors is an elderly woman with active COVID-19.

The chain carries TRBV6-6 and TRBJ1-1, with no clear D. V was clipped by 5 bases and J by 1 base, with 11 bases between them. Germline V gives CDR1 MNHNY, CDR2 SVGAGI (reference sequence). The CDR3 length is 14 residues. Written as DNA, the CDR3 is TGTGCCAGCAGTCCCGGACGGGAGAACACTGAAGCTTTCTTT. The encoded protein is CASSPGRENTEAFF.

The chain recombines TRBV5-1 with TRBJ2-1, with 8 bases identical to TRBD2. CDR1 and CDR2 (germline): SGHRS, YFSETQ. J gave up 4 bases and V 2 bases, and 20 bases lay outside the gene matches. CDR3 length equals 20 residues. CDR3 nucleotide sequence: TGCGCCAGCAGCTTTGGCGGGCTGGGGGCGGCGGGAGGCCATTACAATGAGCAGTTCTTC. Encoded protein: CASSFGGLGAAGGHYNEQFF.

This sequence joins TRBV28 and TRBJ1-1, with 7 bases matching TRBD1. V lost 6 bases, J lost 11 bases, and 3 bases stayed unmatched. The CDR3 has 10 amino acids. Germline loops: CDR1 MDHEN, CDR2 SYDVKM. CDR3 loop: CASRGQWAFF. CDR3 bases: TGTGCCAGCAGGGGACAGTGGGCTTTCTTT.

The J gene is TRBJ2-5, the V gene TRBV25-1; 12 bases map to TRBD2. The V segment lost 1 base and the J segment 7 bases; nucleotides outside the gene matches: 7. The CDR3 is 16 amino acids. The germline V gene encodes CDR1 MGHDK and CDR2 SYGVNS. The CDR3, as DNA: TGTGCCAGCAGTGAATCAGCTAGCGGGAGGGCTGGGACCCAGTACTTC. It encodes CASSESASGRAGTQYF.

This clone has only one observation. This chain links TRBV29-1 with TRBJ2-1; 8 bases are shared with TRBD2. V dropped 6 bases and J dropped 4; count of bases not matched to a gene: 8. CDR1 and CDR2 from the germline V gene are SQVTM and ANQGSEA. The CDR3 is 14 amino acids. This chain's CDR3 is CSVKERESYNEQFF. CDR3 sequence (DNA): TGCAGCGTGAAGGAGCGGGAGTCGTACAATGAGCAGTTCTTC.

The chain joins TRBV5-4 to TRBJ2-1; TRBD2 matches at 10 bases. Trimming cost V 6 bases and J 8 bases; bases outside gene matches: 8. From germline, CDR1 is SGHNT and CDR2 YYREEE (reference sequence). This CDR3 spans 14 amino acids. CDR3 DNA sequence: TGTGCCAGCACCTTAGCTAGCGGGAGCCATGAGCAGTTCTTC. Amino acid sequence: CASTLASGSHEQFF.

The chain combines TRBV7-2 with TRBJ2-7, with D perhaps matching TRBD2 (5 bases). CDR1 is SGHTA and CDR2 is FQGNSA in the germline V gene. Trimming cost V 6 bases and J 0 bases, with 12 bases left between them. The CDR3 consists of 14 residues. The CDR3 sequence: CASSQLRGSYEQYF. DNA for the CDR3: TGTGCCAGCAGTCAGCTACGGGGCTCCTACGAGCAGTACTTC. Complete variable domain (other parts from reference TRBV7-2 and TRBJ2-7): GAGVSQSPSNKVTEKGKDVELRCDPISGHTALYWYRQSLGQGLEFLIYFQGNSAPDKSGLPSDRFSAERTGGSVSTLTIQRTQQEDSAVYLCASSQLRGSYEQYFGPGTRLTVT.

The V gene is TRBV20-1, the J gene TRBJ1-4; D gene ambiguous. The CDR3 loop spans 15 amino acids. V lost 3 bases and J lost 0, with 11 bases in between. Germline assignment: CDR1 DFQATT and CDR2 SNEGSKA (reference sequence). CDR3 protein: CSASNLPATNEKLFF. CDR3 nucleotides: TGCAGTGCTAGTAATCTGCCGGCAACTAATGAAAAACTGTTTTTT.

The chain employs TRBV18 and TRBJ1-6, with D possibly matching TRBD1 (5 bases). From germline, CDR1 is KGHSH and CDR2 LQKENI. The V gene lost 3 bases and the J gene lost 7 bases, with 10 bases spanning the gap. The CDR3 length is 14 residues. Here the CDR3 reads CASSPGGSNSPLHF. CDR3 in DNA: TGTGCCAGCTCACCGGGGGGGTCGAATTCACCCCTCCACTTT.

The chain couples TRBV6-2 or TRBV6-3 to TRBJ2-3, with D uncertain. The CDR3 has 16 residues. The V end lost 4 bases, the J end lost 2 bases, and 16 bases lay between the germline ends. Germline values: CDR1 MNHEY, CDR2 SVGEGT. The CDR3 DNA sequence: TGTGCCAGCAGTTCACGAGGCTCAAAATCCACAGATACGCAGTATTTT. Residues: CASSSRGSKSTDTQYF.

The V call is TRBV3-1 (or the pseudogene TRBV3-2), the J call TRBJ2-1; possibly TRBD2 for D (6 bases). CDR1 LGHDT and CDR2 YNNKEL come from the germline V gene (reference sequence). Trimming removed 4 bases from V and 0 bases from J, with 10 bases in between. The CDR3 totals 15 residues. CDR3 loop: CASSPRGSSYNEQFF. CDR3 DNA: TGTGCCAGCAGCCCGCGGGGTAGCTCCTACAATGAGCAGTTCTTC.

This clone has only one observation. This chain uses TRBV18 with TRBJ2-7, with 11 bases matching TRBD2. Germline CDR1 is KGHSH and CDR2 is LQKENI. V lost 6 bases and J lost 5; bases outside the gene matches: 9. The CDR3 is 15 amino acids. DNA of the CDR3: TGTGCCAGCTCCCCGACGTCACTAGCGGGGGACGAGCAGTACTTC. Its translation: CASSPTSLAGDEQYF.

The genes are TRBV18 and TRBJ1-4; D remains unclear. V was cut by 3 bases and J by 0 bases, with 14 bases left in between. The CDR3 is 17 residues long. Per germline, CDR1 KGHSH and CDR2 LQKENI. DNA for the CDR3: TGTGCCAGCTCACCGCGCGTCTCGGGGACAACTAATGAAAAACTGTTTTTT. It codes for CASSPRVSGTTNEKLFF.

The chain has TRBV11-3 and TRBJ2-3; the match to TRBD1 covers 7 bases. The V gene's germline CDR1 is SGHNT and CDR2 YENEEA. With V trimmed by 3 bases and J by 4 bases, 4 bases remained unmatched. The CDR3 consists of 14 residues. The CDR3 coding sequence is TGTGCCAGCAGCTTGGCTACAGGGGCAGATACGCAGTATTTT. It encodes CASSLATGADTQYF.

The CDR3 sequence is CASSLLTSGGMQYF. CDR3 nucleotides: TGTGCCAGCAGCCTTCTGACTAGCGGGGGAATGCAGTATTTT. This sequence joins TRBV7-9 and TRBJ2-3; 12 nucleotides agree with TRBD2. Germline CDR1 and CDR2: SEHNR and FQNEAQ (reference sequence). The V gene end was trimmed by 5 bases and the J gene end by 11 bases; junction bases not matched to a gene: 8. The CDR3 totals 14 residues.

This chain links TRBV7-2 with TRBJ2-2, with D hard to call. V dropped 3 bases and J dropped 1 base, with 9 bases sitting between them. The CDR3 is 15 residues long. Germline CDR1 is SGHTA and CDR2 is FQGNSA. The CDR3 nucleotides read TGTGCCAGCAGCTTTCGCGCAGGGAACACCGGGGAGCTGTTTTTT. This codes for CASSFRAGNTGELFF. Combining the CDR3 with reference TRBV7-2 and TRBJ2-2 gives the whole variable domain GAGVSQSPSNKVTEKGKDVELRCDPISGHTALYWYRQSLGQGLEFLIYFQGNSAPDKSGLPSDRFSAERTGGSVSTLTIQRTQQEDSAVYLCASSFRAGNTGELFFGEGSRLTVL.

V and J are TRBV29-1 and TRBJ1-2; a possible D gene is TRBD1 (5 bases). The V and J ends lost 1 base and 8 bases respectively, with 29 bases between them. The germline CDR1 and CDR2 sequences are SQVTM and ANQGSEA. The CDR3 sequence is 18 residues long. The CDR3 loop is CSVEGRPGIRQGYGGYTF. The CDR3 coding sequence is TGCAGCGTTGAAGGTCGGCCAGGGATCCGTCAGGGATATGGCGGCTACACCTTC.

Worth noting for this clone: The same CDR3 also results from other DNA sequences found in this sample. This sequence joins TRBV28 and TRBJ2-1, with 9 nucleotides matching TRBD2. J gave up 0 bases and V 4 bases, and 4 bases lay outside the gene matches. In germline, CDR1 is MDHEN, CDR2 SYDVKM. This CDR3 is 16 amino acids long. The CDR3 DNA sequence: TGTGCCAGCAGTTCCCTTAGCGGGAGCTCCTACAATGAGCAGTTCTTC. Protein product: CASSSLSGSSYNEQFF.